The T cell receptor beta chain under discussion was sequenced for a study of identifying expanded T cells in peripheral blood. General study findings and limits: Clone count variance between approximately two-week samples rose with total template count. Technical replicates showed 0.9 to 1.5 changed clones; about two weeks 15 to 20; four weeks 19.

With regard to this clone: Its antigen is not identified.

Healthy donors had no documented immune events, such as infections, while sampled. The junction had 7 bases not matched to a gene; V was cut back by 5 bases and J by 1 base. The CDR3 covers 15 residues. The germline gives CDR1 MNHNY, CDR2 SVGAGI (reference sequence). This table comes from immunoSEQ multiplex PCR, and its TCRdb copy is limited to in-frame clones, with some not included. The repertoire consists of under 150,000 clones, with roughly 80% occurring once and the leading ten covering 3% to 4%. V usage is TRBV6-6 and J usage is TRBJ1-1, with 7 bases aligning to TRBD1. This TCR was sampled from a person aged 18 to 75 in good health. Sequenced input: blood. In DNA form, the CDR3 reads TGTGCCAGCAGTGAGGGGGCCAATTGGAACACTGAAGCTTTCTTT. This translates into CASSEGANWNTEAFF.